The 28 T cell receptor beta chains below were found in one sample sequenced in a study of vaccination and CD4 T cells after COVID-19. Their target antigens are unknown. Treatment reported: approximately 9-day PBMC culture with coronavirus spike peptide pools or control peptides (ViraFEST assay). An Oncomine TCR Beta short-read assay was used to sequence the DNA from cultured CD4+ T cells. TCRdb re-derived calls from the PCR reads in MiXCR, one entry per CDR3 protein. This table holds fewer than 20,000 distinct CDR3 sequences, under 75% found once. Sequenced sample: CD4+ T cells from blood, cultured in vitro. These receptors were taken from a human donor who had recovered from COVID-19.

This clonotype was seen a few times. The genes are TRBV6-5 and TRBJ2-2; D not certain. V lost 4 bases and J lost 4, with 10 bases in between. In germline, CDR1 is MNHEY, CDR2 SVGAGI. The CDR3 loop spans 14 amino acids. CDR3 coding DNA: TGTGCCAGCAGTTCCCGGACCCTCACCGGGGAGCTGTTTTTT. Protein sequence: CASSSRTLTGELFF.

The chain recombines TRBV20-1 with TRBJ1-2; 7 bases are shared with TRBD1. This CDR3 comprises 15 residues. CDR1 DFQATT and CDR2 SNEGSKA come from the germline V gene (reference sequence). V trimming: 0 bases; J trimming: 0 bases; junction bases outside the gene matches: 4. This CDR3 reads CSARDARGANYGYTF. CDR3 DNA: TGCAGTGCTAGAGATGCCAGGGGGGCTAACTATGGCTACACCTTC.

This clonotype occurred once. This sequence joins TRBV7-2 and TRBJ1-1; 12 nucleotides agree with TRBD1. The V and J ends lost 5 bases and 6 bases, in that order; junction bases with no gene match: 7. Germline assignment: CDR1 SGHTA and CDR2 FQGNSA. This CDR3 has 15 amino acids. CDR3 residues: CASSPRDRGLSEAFF. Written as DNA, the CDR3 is TGTGCCAGCAGCCCGCGGGACAGGGGGCTATCTGAAGCTTTCTTT.

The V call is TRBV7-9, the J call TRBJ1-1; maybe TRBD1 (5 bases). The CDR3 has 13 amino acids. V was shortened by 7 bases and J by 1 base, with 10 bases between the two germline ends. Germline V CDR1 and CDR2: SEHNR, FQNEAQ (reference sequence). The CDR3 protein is CASNRQTNTEAFF. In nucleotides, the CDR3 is TGTGCCAGCAATCGACAGACGAACACTGAAGCTTTCTTT.

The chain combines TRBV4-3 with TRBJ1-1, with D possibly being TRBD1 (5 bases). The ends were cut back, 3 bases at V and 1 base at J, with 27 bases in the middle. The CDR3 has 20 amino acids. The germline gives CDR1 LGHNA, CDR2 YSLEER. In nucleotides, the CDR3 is TGCGCCAGCAGCCACCCCTCACCACAAAAGGTATGGACACCGAACACTGAAGCTTTCTTT. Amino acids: CASSHPSPQKVWTPNTEAFF.

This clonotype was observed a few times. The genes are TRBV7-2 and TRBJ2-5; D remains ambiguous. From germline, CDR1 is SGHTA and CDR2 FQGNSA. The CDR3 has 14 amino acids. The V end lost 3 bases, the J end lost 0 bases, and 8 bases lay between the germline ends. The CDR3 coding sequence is TGTGCCAGCAGCTTCACGACAAACCAAGAGACCCAGTACTTC. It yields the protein CASSFTTNQETQYF.

For the CDR3, the DNA is TGCAGTGCCCACATACACGGGGGCCAAGATACGCAGTATTTT. Translated: CSAHIHGGQDTQYF. The genes are TRBV20-1 and TRBJ2-3; perhaps D is TRBD1 or TRBD2 (6 bases each). The CDR3 is made up of 14 amino acids. Trimming left V 6 bases short and J 5 bases short, with 18 bases between. CDR1 and CDR2 (germline): DFQATT, SNEGSKA (reference sequence).

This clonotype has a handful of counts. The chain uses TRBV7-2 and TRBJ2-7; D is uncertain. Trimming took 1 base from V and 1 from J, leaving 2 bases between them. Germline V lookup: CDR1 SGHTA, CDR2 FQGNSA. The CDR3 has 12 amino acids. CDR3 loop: CASSLVSYEQYF. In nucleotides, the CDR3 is TGTGCCAGCAGCTTAGTTTCCTACGAGCAGTACTTC.

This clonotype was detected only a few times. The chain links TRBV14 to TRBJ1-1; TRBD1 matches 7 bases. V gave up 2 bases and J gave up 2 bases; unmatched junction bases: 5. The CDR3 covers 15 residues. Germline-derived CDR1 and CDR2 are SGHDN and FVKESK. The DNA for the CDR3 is TGTGCCAGCAGCCAACTCACAGGGGTAAACACTGAAGCTTTCTTT. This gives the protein CASSQLTGVNTEAFF. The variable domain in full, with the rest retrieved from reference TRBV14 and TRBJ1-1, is EAGVTQFPSHSVIEKGQTVTLRCDPISGHDNLYWYRRVMGKEIKFLLHFVKESKQDESGMPNNRFLAERTGGTYSTLKVQPAELEDSGVYFCASSQLTGVNTEAFFGQGTRLTVV.

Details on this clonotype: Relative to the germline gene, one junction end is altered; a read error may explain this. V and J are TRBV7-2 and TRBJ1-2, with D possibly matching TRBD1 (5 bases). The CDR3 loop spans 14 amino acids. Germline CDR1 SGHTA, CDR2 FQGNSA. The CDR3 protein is CASSQETRGGGYTF. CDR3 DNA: TGCGCCAGCAGCCAAGAGACTAGGGGTGGTGGCTACACCTTC.

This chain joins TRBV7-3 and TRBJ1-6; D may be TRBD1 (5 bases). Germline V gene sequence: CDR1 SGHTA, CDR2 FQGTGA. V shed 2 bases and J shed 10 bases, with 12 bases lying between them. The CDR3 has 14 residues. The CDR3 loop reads CASSLEGFRSPLHF. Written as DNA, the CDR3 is TGTGCCAGCAGCTTAGAGGGGTTTCGATCACCCCTCCACTTT.

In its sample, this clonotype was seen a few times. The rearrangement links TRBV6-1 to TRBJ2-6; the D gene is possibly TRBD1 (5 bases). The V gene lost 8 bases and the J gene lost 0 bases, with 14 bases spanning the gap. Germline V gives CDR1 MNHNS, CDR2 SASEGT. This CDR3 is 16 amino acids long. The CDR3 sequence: CASRPDSHSGANVLTF. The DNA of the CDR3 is TGTGCCAGCCGACCCGACAGCCACTCTGGGGCCAACGTCCTGACTTTC.

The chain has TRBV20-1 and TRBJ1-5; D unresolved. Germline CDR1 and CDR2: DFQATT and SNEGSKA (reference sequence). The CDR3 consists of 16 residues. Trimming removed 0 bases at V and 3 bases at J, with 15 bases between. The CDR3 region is CSARDFWTGNNQPQHF. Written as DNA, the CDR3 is TGCAGTGCTAGAGATTTTTGGACCGGGAACAATCAGCCCCAGCATTTT.

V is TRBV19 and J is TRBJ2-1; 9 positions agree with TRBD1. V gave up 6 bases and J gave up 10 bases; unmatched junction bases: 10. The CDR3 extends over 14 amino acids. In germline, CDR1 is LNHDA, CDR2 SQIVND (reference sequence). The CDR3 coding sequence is TGTGCCAGTAGCCGCCGGGACAGGGTTCACGAGCAGTTCTTC. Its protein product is CASSRRDRVHEQFF.

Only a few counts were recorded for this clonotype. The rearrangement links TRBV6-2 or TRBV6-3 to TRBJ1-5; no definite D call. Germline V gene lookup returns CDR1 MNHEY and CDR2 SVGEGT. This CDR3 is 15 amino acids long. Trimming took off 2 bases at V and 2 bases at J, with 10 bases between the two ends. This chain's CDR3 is CASSYAGMGNQPQHF. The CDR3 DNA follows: TGTGCCAGCAGTTACGCGGGGATGGGCAATCAGCCCCAGCATTTT.

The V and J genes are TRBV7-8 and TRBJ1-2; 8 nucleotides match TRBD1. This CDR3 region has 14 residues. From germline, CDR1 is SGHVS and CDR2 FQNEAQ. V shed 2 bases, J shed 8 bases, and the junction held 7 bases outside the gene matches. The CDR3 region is CASSLRQGIRGYTF. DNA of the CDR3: TGTGCCAGCAGCTTAAGACAGGGGATACGGGGCTACACCTTC. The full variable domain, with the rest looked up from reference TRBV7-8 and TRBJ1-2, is GAGVSQSPRYKVAKRGQDVALRCDPISGHVSLFWYQQALGQGPEFLTYFQNEAQLDKSGLPSDRFFAERPEGSVSTLKIQRTQQEDSAVYLCASSLRQGIRGYTFGSGTRLTVV.

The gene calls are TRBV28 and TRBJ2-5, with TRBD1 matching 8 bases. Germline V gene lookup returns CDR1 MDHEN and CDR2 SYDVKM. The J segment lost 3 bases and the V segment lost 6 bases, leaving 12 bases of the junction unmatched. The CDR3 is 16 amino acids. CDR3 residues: CASSLSDRDPEETQYF. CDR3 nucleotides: TGTGCCAGCAGCCTATCGGACAGGGACCCCGAAGAGACCCAGTACTTC.

The CDR3 sequence: CASDPGLAGWGSYEQYF. The CDR3 DNA reads TGTGCCAGCGACCCCGGACTAGCGGGATGGGGCTCCTACGAGCAGTACTTC. The rearrangement links TRBV7-8 to TRBJ2-7; 12 nucleotides agree with TRBD2. The CDR3 runs 17 residues. V trimming: 8 bases; J trimming: 0 bases; junction bases outside the gene matches: 11. Germline lookup yields CDR1 SGHVS and CDR2 FQNEAQ.

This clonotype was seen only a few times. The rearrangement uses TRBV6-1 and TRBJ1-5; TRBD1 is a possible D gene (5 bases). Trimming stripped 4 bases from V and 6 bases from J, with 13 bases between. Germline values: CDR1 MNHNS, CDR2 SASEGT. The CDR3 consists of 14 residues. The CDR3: CASSAGHGGQPQHF. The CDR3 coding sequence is TGTGCCAGCAGTGCCGGACACGGGGGTCAGCCCCAGCATTTT.

DNA for the CDR3: TGTGCCAGCAGTTTTGGGGGGATTAATCTAAACTATGGCTACACCTTC. Its translation: CASSFGGINLNYGYTF. The V and J genes are TRBV27 and TRBJ1-2; weak D call: TRBD1 (5 bases). V was pared by 3 bases and J by 2 bases, with 16 bases between. The CDR3 consists of 16 residues. The germline gives CDR1 MNHEY, CDR2 SMNVEV (reference sequence).

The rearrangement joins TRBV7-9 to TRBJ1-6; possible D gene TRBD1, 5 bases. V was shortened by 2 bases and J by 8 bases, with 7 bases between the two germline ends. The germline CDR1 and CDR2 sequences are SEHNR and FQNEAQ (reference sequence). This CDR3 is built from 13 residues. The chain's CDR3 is CASSLQGHSPLHF. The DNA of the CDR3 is TGTGCCAGCAGCTTACAGGGACATTCACCCCTCCACTTT. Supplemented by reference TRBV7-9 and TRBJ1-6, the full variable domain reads DTGVSQNPRHKITKRGQNVTFRCDPISEHNRLYWYRQTLGQGPEFLTYFQNEAQLEKSRLLSDRFSAERPKGSFSTLEIQRTEQGDSAMYLCASSLQGHSPLHFGNGTRLTVT.

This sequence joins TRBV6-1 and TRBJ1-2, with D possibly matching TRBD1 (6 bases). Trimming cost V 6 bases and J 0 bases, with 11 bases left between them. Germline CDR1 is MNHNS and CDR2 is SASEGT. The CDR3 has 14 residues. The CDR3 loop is CASSLDSANYGYTF. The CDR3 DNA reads TGTGCCAGCAGCCTGGACAGTGCTAACTATGGCTACACCTTC.

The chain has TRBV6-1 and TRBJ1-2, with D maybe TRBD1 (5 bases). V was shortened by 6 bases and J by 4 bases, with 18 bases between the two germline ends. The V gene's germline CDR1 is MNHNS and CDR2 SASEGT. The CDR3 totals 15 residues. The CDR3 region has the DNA TGTGCCAGCAGCCCATGGCCCGGGACCTCCTATGGCTACACCTTC. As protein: CASSPWPGTSYGYTF.

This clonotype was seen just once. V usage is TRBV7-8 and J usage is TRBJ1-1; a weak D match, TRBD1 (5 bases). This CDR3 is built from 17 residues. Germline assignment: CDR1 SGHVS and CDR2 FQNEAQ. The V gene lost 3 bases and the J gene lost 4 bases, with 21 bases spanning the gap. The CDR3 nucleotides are TGTGCCAGCAGCTTGTTCCTTAGCCTCGGGGGGGGCACTGAAGCTTTCTTT. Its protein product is CASSLFLSLGGGTEAFF.

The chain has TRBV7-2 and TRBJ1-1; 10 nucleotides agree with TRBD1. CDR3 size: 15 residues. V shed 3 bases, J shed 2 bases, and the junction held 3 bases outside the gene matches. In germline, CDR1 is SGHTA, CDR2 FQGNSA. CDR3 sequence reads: CASSFDRGPNTEAFF. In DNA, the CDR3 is TGTGCCAGCAGCTTTGACAGGGGGCCTAACACTGAAGCTTTCTTT.

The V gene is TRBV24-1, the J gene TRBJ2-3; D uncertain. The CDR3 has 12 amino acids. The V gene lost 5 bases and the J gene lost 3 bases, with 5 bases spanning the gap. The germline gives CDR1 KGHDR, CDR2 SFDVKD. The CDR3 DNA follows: TGTGCCACCAGTGCCTTTACAGATACGCAGTATTTT. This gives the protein CATSAFTDTQYF.

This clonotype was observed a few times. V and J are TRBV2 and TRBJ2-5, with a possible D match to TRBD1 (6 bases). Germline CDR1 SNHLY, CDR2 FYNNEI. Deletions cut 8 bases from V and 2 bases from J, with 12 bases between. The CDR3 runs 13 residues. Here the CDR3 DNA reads TGTGCCAGCGGACGACAGGTTCAAGAGACCCAGTACTTC. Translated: CASGRQVQETQYF.

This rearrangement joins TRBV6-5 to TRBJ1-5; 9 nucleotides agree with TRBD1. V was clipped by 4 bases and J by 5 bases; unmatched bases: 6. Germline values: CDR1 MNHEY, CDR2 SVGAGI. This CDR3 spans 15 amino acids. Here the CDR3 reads CASSLGTGGYQPQHF. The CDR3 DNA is TGTGCCAGCAGTTTAGGTACAGGGGGCTATCAGCCCCAGCATTTT.